The sequence of this T cell receptor beta chain was determined in a study of blood T cell repertoires in COVID-19. For the study at large: Sites across the United States, Italy and Spain contributed samples from acute and convalescent COVID-19. PBMCs, B-cell-depleted T cells, or T cells provided the cDNA or gDNA that made up the material.

V was clipped by 0 bases and J by 7 bases, with 11 bases between them. The CDR3 loop spans 13 amino acids. The germline V gene has CDR1 SGDLS and CDR2 YYNGEE. In the original workflow: Amplification from reference gene primers served as the basis for estimated nucleated cell counts. The assay was immunoSEQ multiplex PCR, and TCRdb's table has in-frame clones only and misses some. The V and J calls and clone size are taken from that table; D and trimming were inferred from the DNA. The repertoire holds around 100,000 clones, roughly 85% seen once, with approximately 3% in the top ten. The TCR originated in a man aged 45 to 65 in a cohort sampled during active COVID-19. The V call is TRBV9, the J call TRBJ2-7, with a possible D match to TRBD1 (6 bases). The sample consisted of peripheral blood. CDR3 in DNA: TGTGCCAGCAGCGTAGGGGGGCGCGGGGAGCAGTACTTC. Amino acid sequence: CASSVGGRGEQYF. The full variable domain, its missing parts supplied by reference TRBV9 and TRBJ2-7, is DSGVTQTPKHLITATGQRVTLRCSPRSGDLSVYWYQQSLDQGLQFLIQYYNGEERAKGNILERFSAQQFPDLHSELNLSSLELGDSALYFCASSVGGRGEQYFGPGTRLTVT.